The entry below describes one T cell receptor (beta chain). Its antigen is as yet unknown. This CDR3 has 15 residues. Between the trimmed V and J ends, which lost 2 bases and 6 bases, there was a span of 18 bases. Germline CDR1 SGDLS, CDR2 YYNGEE. These data are taken from a study of regulatory T cells in long-lasting Graves disease. Study-wide points: Patients with persistent disease shared 2,741 public clonotypes, outpacing the approximately 920 shared by new patients.

Arm-PCR with iRepertoire HTBI primers amplified the CDR3 regions for these TCR beta libraries. TCRdb itself ran the multiplex PCR reads through MiXCR, one entry per CDR3 protein. The table lists 650,000 to 850,000 distinct CDR3 sequences, about 30% of them singletons, with under 50% in the top ten. Time point given: persistent/refractory GD, antithyroid drugs over 5 years with positive TRAb. Construction of the TCR library relied on RNA isolated from PBMCs. Patients hailed from an endocrinology department in Xi'an, China. Nine milliliters of peripheral blood were taken and placed in EDTA tubes. The chain combines TRBV9 with TRBJ2-7, with D perhaps TRBD2 (6 bases). The TCR was taken from a female donor with Graves disease. The sequenced sample was peripheral blood mononuclear cells (PBMCs), obtained when the disease was refractory, from a patient treated with antithyroid drugs. In nucleotides, the CDR3 is TGTGCCAGCAGCGTTGGGGTCGGGGGTACAGGCGAGCAGTACTTC. It codes for CASSVGVGGTGEQYF.